Sequencing of this T cell receptor (beta chain) was carried out in a study of shared clonotypes between healthy human individuals. Study-wide context: CD4 naive and CD4 memory each took three plates per donor, while CD8 naive took two and CD8 memory one. Study-wide findings and caveats: Estimated richness values were generally larger in naive subsets than in memory subsets.

About this clone: Its antigen remains unknown.

Measured with immunoSEQ multiplex PCR; TCRdb has only the in-frame clones, and not every one. Found here are roughly 1,100,000 clones, around 76% of them singletons; the top ten hold roughly 1.4%. Free of recent acute infections or vaccinations, the donors were healthy HIV-negative adults. The TCR originated in a man in his late teens or twenties in good health. Sequencing was performed on memory CD4+ T cells sorted from blood. Subset: CD45RA-negative fraction.

CDR3 residues: CASSLGVTSNYEQFF. The CDR3 DNA reads as TGTGCCAGCAGCTTAGGCGTGACTAGCAACTATGAGCAGTTCTTC. The genes are TRBV11-2 and TRBJ2-1; 7 bases fit TRBD2. The CDR3 sequence is 15 residues long. V shed 1 base, J shed 8 bases, and the junction held 8 bases outside the gene matches. Germline V lookup: CDR1 SGHAT, CDR2 FQNNGV.